The clone carrying this T cell receptor (beta chain) has only one observation. CDR1 is SGHDT, CDR2 YYEEEE, per germline. The CDR3 runs 16 residues. V was shortened by 1 base and J by 0 bases, with 8 bases between the two germline ends. The entry originates in a study of blood T cell repertoires in COVID-19. Study background: From the United States, Italy and Spain came samples of acute and convalescent COVID-19. Sample material is recorded as cDNA or gDNA derived from T cells, B-cell-depleted T cells, or PBMCs.

The repertoire was sequenced with immunoSEQ multiplex PCR; TCRdb's copy has only in-frame clones and lacks some. The sample includes about 110,000 clones, 70% to 80% of them seen just once. This chain uses TRBV5-6 with TRBJ1-6, with D possibly being TRBD1 (5 bases). The clonotype originates from an elderly man with COVID-19, enrolled during active disease. The material sequenced was peripheral blood. This chain's CDR3 is CASSLTGSSYNSPLHF. Here the CDR3 DNA reads TGTGCCAGCAGCTTGACAGGTAGCTCCTATAATTCACCCCTCCACTTT.